A selection of T cell receptor beta chains follows, all from one sample in a study of shared clonotypes between healthy human individuals. Measured with immunoSEQ multiplex PCR; TCRdb has only the in-frame clones, and not every one. Counted here are roughly 2.5 million clones, approximately 94% occurring once; the ten biggest clones make up roughly 0.13%. The sample consisted of naive CD4+ T cells sorted from blood. All receptors come from a man in his late teens or twenties in good health. Both conserved end residues are trimmed from each CDR3.

j_gene,v_gene,CDR3aa
TRBJ2-5,TRBV5-1,ASSSLTGAEETQY
TRBJ2-7,TRBV6-6,ASSYGLSYEQY
TRBJ1-2,TRBV25-1,ASSLAGVNYGYT
TRBJ2-1,TRBV2,ASKKDRGGDNEQF
TRBJ2-5,TRBV6-5,ASKKAGALVETQY
TRBJ2-3,TRBV5-4,ASSYPEGDTQY
TRBJ1-2,TRBV6-5,ASSYSASAVYGYT
TRBJ2-7,TRBV12-5,ASGLVGSPPGQY
TRBJ2-2,TRBV4-1,ASSQSQDRVTGELF
TRBJ1-2,TRBV2,ASSDWDSANYGYT
TRBJ2-7,TRBV6-5,ASSSGTSGSSYEQY
TRBJ1-5,TRBV28,ASSLLSGMGQPQH
TRBJ2-2,TRBV5-1,ASSTGTARNTGELF
TRBJ1-6,TRBV25-1,ASSSSGTAKGYNSPLH
TRBJ2-2,TRBV7-2,ASSLAQGIAGELF
TRBJ2-2,TRBV10-3,AISDSDKNTGELF
TRBJ1-1,TRBV28,ASDPPDRNTEAF
TRBJ2-6,TRBV18,ASSPNRSGKAQSGANVLT
TRBJ2-4,TRBV10-3,AISDEFGTGGIQY
TRBJ2-7,TRBV6-5,ASSSPGTQGREQY
TRBJ2-5,TRBV5-6,ASSLAFALGGETQY
TRBJ1-1,TRBV5-1,ASSFVGGAVMNTEAF
TRBJ2-3,TRBV1,TSSQPRGLITDTQY
TRBJ2-2,TRBV6-5,ASRPGAGTGELF
TRBJ2-1,TRBV11-2,ASSLRTSGRAYMSDEQF
TRBJ1-4,TRBV4-1,ASSQDKQGANEKLF
TRBJ2-7,TRBV4-3,ASSQDWRQQAYEQY
TRBJ2-7,TRBV5-1,ASSSGPRYEQY
TRBJ1-2,TRBV6-5,ASSSMRVEGYT
TRBJ2-7,TRBV27,ASSLGTRAYEQY
TRBJ1-4,TRBV5-1,ASSLGRHNEKLF
TRBJ2-3,TRBV10-2,ASSAPGRDTDTQY
TRBJ1-4,TRBV18,ASSLRQGGEKLF
TRBJ2-2,TRBV7-2,ASSSTSGRATGELF
TRBJ1-1,TRBV18,ASSPGTLRTEAF
TRBJ2-5,TRBV4-3,ASSQDSGGEETQY
TRBJ1-2,TRBV6-5,ASSPRAGGNYGYT
TRBJ1-6,TRBV14,ASSQRTGGAPLH
TRBJ2-1,TRBV18,ASSPLIHAGLAGVNNEQF
TRBJ2-7,TRBV7-9,ASSLVPALHSYEQY
TRBJ1-2,TRBV28,ASSSGQPYGYT
TRBJ2-3,TRBV30,AWTQGYTDTQY
TRBJ1-2,TRBV14,ASSHSIYGYT
TRBJ1-1,TRBV6-6,ASLRQINTEAF
TRBJ1-2,TRBV5-1,ASSLGDSSDGYT
TRBJ2-7,TRBV6-6,ASSYGPGQLYEQY
TRBJ1-4,TRBV15,ATSGRTDEKLF
TRBJ2-1,TRBV10-3,AISERDITAKYNEQF
TRBJ1-5,TRBV19,ASSITWAQNQPQH
TRBJ2-1,TRBV7-2,ASTLAGIQF
TRBJ1-1,TRBV18,ASSPQSAGTGEGAF
TRBJ2-7,TRBV6-5,ASSYSAGASYEQY
TRBJ1-3,TRBV13,ASSRGYLGSGNTIY
TRBJ2-7,TRBV6-5,ASSVQQGASYEQY
TRBJ1-3,TRBV7-9,ASSLGIGNTIY
TRBJ2-7,TRBV30,AWRLAGATLGQY
TRBJ2-1,TRBV2,ASIGTKYNEQF